The rows below give T cell receptor beta chains drawn from one sample of a study of T-cell memory formation after mild COVID-19. From the 5' RACE reads, TCRdb called clonotypes with MiXCR, one entry per CDR3 protein. Seen here are 300,000 to 400,000 distinct CDR3 sequences, approximately 27% observed once, and the top ten hold 13%. The material sequenced was PBMCs or a T cell subset sorted from them (not recorded which). The receptors shown here come from an adult woman who had mild COVID-19 (a few samples of this study predate the infection). Cell type and time point are not known. Both conserved end residues are part of each CDR3. The D gene is left open where the match is weak. Only part of the rows carry a size: once, few, many, or a class if the clone is expanded.

D,J,V,size,DNA,CDR3
.,TRBJ1-2,TRBV25-1,.,TGTGCCAGCAGTGAATCGGTTGGAGGACCCTTCCACTATGGCTACACCTTC,CASSESVGGPFHYGYTF
.,TRBJ1-6,TRBV12-3/TRBV12-4,.,TGTGCCAGCAGCCTCAGGGAAGGTTCACCCCTCCACTTT,CASSLREGSPLHF
.,TRBJ1-2,TRBV7-6,.,TGTGCCAGCAGCGCCCATCAGGGGCACTATGGCTACACCTTC,CASSAHQGHYGYTF
.,TRBJ2-5,TRBV7-3,.,TGTGCCAGCAGCTTTGGGGGGTTCGAGACCCAGTACTTC,CASSFGGFETQYF
.,TRBJ2-7,TRBV7-9,.,TGTGCCAGCAGCTCCGGCAGGCGCTACGAGCAGTACTTC,CASSSGRRYEQYF
TRBD2,TRBJ2-5,TRBV7-9,.,TGTGCCAGCAGCTTAGCGGGGCAGCGGGACGAGACCCAGTACTTC,CASSLAGQRDETQYF
TRBD1,TRBJ2-1,TRBV24-1,.,TGTGCCACCAGTGACCGACCTGACAGGGTATTATACAATGAGCAGTTCTTC,CATSDRPDRVLYNEQFF
.,TRBJ1-1,TRBV12-3/TRBV12-4,few,TGTGCCAGCAGTTTGTCGCCCGGGTCGAACACTGAAGCTTTCTTT,CASSLSPGSNTEAFF
.,TRBJ2-5,TRBV18,few,TGTGCCAGCTCAGAGGGGAGGACATACCAAGAGACCCAGTACTTC,CASSEGRTYQETQYF
.,TRBJ2-5,TRBV18,.,TGTGCCAGCTCACCCCTTGGAAAGACCCAGTACTTC,CASSPLGKTQYF
TRBD1,TRBJ1-2,TRBV5-1,.,TGCGCCAGCAGCTGGGGGACAGGGGACTATGGCTACACCTTC,CASSWGTGDYGYTF
TRBD2,TRBJ2-7,TRBV20-1,.,TGCAGTGCAATGAAGAGACTAGCGGGTTTGAACGAGCAGTACTTC,CSAMKRLAGLNEQYF
.,TRBJ2-7,TRBV4-1,few,TGCGCCAGCAGCCCAGAGGGGTTCGAGCAGTACTTC,CASSPEGFEQYF
TRBD2,TRBJ2-5,TRBV7-2,few,TGTGCCAGCAGGAAAGGACTAGCGGGGTTTTTAATACAAGAGACCCAGTACTTC,CASRKGLAGFLIQETQYF
TRBD1,TRBJ2-2,TRBV3-1,.,TGTGCCAGCAGCCCCCGGGACAGGGGAAACACCGGGGAGCTGTTTTTT,CASSPRDRGNTGELFF
.,TRBJ2-6,TRBV12-3/TRBV12-4,few,TGTGCCAGCAGGTTGCCTGGGGCCAACGTCCTGACTTTC,CASRLPGANVLTF
.,TRBJ2-1,TRBV7-8,.,TGTGCCAGCCGTTTGGTTGGCAATGAGCAGTTCTTC,CASRLVGNEQFF
TRBD2,TRBJ2-7,TRBV13,few,TGTGCCAGCAGCTTAGGAGGGGTCGGGCGGGAGGAAACCTACGAGCAGTACTTC,CASSLGGVGREETYEQYF
.,TRBJ1-2,TRBV24-1,.,TGTGCCACCAGTGACTCCGCAGGGCCCTATGGCTACACCTTC,CATSDSAGPYGYTF
.,TRBJ2-5,TRBV20-1,few,TGCAGTGCTAGAGGAGGGATAGGAGTAGTTGAGACCCAGTACTTC,CSARGGIGVVETQYF
.,TRBJ1-6,TRBV7-9,few,TGTGCCAGCAGCTTAGGGAAGGGGGTGAATTCACCCCTCCACTTT,CASSLGKGVNSPLHF
TRBD1,TRBJ2-1,TRBV12-3/TRBV12-4,few,TGTGCCAGCCTGGACAGGGACTACAATGAGCAGTTCTTC,CASLDRDYNEQFF
.,TRBJ2-7,TRBV20-1,many,TGCAGTGCTAGAGATCGAACTAGTCCGGGAAACGAGCAGTACTTC,CSARDRTSPGNEQYF
TRBD2,TRBJ2-2,TRBV5-1,.,TGCGCCAGCAGCTGGGGAGTAGCGGGGTCCGGGGAGCTGTTTTTT,CASSWGVAGSGELFF
.,TRBJ2-3,TRBV20-1,few,TGCAGTGCTAGGCGGGGAACTAGCACAGATACGCAGTATTTT,CSARRGTSTDTQYF
.,TRBJ2-7,TRBV29-1,.,TGCAGCGTTGAGGCCCGAGGGAACTCCTACGAGCAGTACTTC,CSVEARGNSYEQYF
.,TRBJ1-1,TRBV12-3/TRBV12-4,.,TGTGCCAGCAGTTTAAATGCGTTCATGAACACTGAAGCTTTCTTT,CASSLNAFMNTEAFF
.,TRBJ1-4,TRBV27,few,TGTGCCAGCAGCCCCGGACCCAACGATGAAAAACTGTTTTTT,CASSPGPNDEKLFF
.,TRBJ2-3,TRBV14,.,TGTGCCAGCAGCCAAGGAATGGGTAGCACAGATACGCAGTATTTT,CASSQGMGSTDTQYF
TRBD1,TRBJ1-2,TRBV12-3/TRBV12-4,few,TGTGCCAGCAGCGGACAGGGGCGAGACTATGGCTACACCTTC,CASSGQGRDYGYTF
.,TRBJ2-3,TRBV6-1,.,TGTGCCAGCACCAAAAATTGGGGGCCTAGCACAGATACGCAGTATTTT,CASTKNWGPSTDTQYF
.,TRBJ2-5,TRBV20-1,.,TGCAGTGCTTACCTTCTGGGCTACCAAGAGACCCAGTACTTC,CSAYLLGYQETQYF
.,TRBJ2-1,TRBV25-1,.,TGTGCCAGCAGTGAACTGGGCAATGAGCAGTTCTTC,CASSELGNEQFF
TRBD1,TRBJ1-4,TRBV7-6,.,TGTGCCAGCAGCTTAGCGCAGGGGGCGCGCGAAAAACTGTTTTTT,CASSLAQGAREKLFF
.,TRBJ1-1,TRBV29-1,few,TGCAGCGTTGAATTGCCCGACTCGATACAAGCTTTCTTT,CSVELPDSIQAFF
TRBD1,TRBJ2-5,TRBV4-2,.,TGTGCCAGCAGCCAAGGGGACAGTCAAGAGACCCAGTACTTC,CASSQGDSQETQYF
TRBD2,TRBJ2-3,TRBV12-3/TRBV12-4,.,TGTGCCAGCACCCCTGGGTTAGGACTAGCGGGAGTGGGGGTCGCAGATACGCAGTATTTT,CASTPGLGLAGVGVADTQYF
.,TRBJ1-1,TRBV27,once,TGTGCCAGCAGTTTATGGGGCCGGTCGGAAGCTTTCTTT,CASSLWGRSEAFF
.,TRBJ1-4,TRBV12-3/TRBV12-4,.,TGTGCCAGCAGCCGCGCCGAAGACCCGGGAAAACTGTTTTTT,CASSRAEDPGKLFF
.,TRBJ2-3,TRBV4-2,few,TGTGCCAGCAGCCCCCCCCCAGGACAGAAACCGCAGTATTTT,CASSPPPGQKPQYF
.,TRBJ1-1,TRBV7-9,.,TGTGCCAGCAGCTCGACCAAGGGGGGGAGGAACACTGAAGCTTTCTTT,CASSSTKGGRNTEAFF
.,TRBJ2-7,TRBV24-1,few,TGTGCCACCAGTGTCTCGACAGGTTGGGAGCAGTACTTC,CATSVSTGWEQYF
.,TRBJ2-7,TRBV7-6,few,TGTGCCAGCAGCTTAGCAGGGCAGGGTGGCGAGCAGTACTTC,CASSLAGQGGEQYF
.,TRBJ2-1,TRBV6-2/TRBV6-3,few,TGTGCCAGCAGTTACTCGCCAGGGGTGGGAGTCTCCGACAATGAGCAGTTCTTC,CASSYSPGVGVSDNEQFF
.,TRBJ2-5,TRBV20-1,few,TGCAGTGCTCCTGTGCCCCGGTTGGGGACCCAGTACTTC,CSAPVPRLGTQYF
.,TRBJ2-3,TRBV5-1,many,TGCGCCAGCAGCTTGGCCCGGGGAGATACGCAGTATTTT,CASSLARGDTQYF
.,TRBJ2-1,TRBV7-9,.,TGTGCCAGCAGCCCCCTGACAGCTTACAATGAGCAGTTCTTC,CASSPLTAYNEQFF
.,TRBJ1-6,TRBV4-1,.,TGCGCCAGCAGCCAAGTGGGAACAGGGAACTCACCCCTCCACTTT,CASSQVGTGNSPLHF